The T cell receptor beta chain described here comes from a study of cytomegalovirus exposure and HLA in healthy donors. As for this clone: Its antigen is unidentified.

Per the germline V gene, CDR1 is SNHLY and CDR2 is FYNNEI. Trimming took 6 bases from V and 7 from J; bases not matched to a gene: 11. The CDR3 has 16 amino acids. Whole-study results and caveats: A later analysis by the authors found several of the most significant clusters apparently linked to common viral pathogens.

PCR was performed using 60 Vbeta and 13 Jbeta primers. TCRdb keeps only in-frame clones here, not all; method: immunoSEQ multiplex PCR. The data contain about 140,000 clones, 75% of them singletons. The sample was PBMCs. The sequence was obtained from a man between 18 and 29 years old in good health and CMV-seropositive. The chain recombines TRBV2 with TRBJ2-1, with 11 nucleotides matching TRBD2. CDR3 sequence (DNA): TGTGCCAGCAGACAGGGTAGCGGGAGGGAGCATAATGAGCAGTTCTTC. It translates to CASRQGSGREHNEQFF.